Listed here is a single T cell receptor (beta chain). Its antigen is currently not known. The record has no base qualities; no much larger clone is one base away. The same CDR3 is also encoded by other DNA sequences in this sample. TCR CDR3 regions were amplified from genomic DNA by multiplex PCR using the deep immunoSEQ assay. Genomic DNA extracted from each cell subset was distributed evenly over all wells of several immunoSEQ 96-well plates, and each plate served as one replicate. For sorted subsets, 200 ng of genomic DNA, equivalent to 25,000 to 35,000 T cell genomes, went into each replicate PCR. Purified libraries were quantified with a Qubit 3.0 fluorometer, sized on a Bioanalyzer 2100, and re-quantified with the KAPA Library Quantification kit. Every immunoSEQ 96-well plate was sequenced on a separate single-read 150-cycle Illumina NextSeq 550 flow cell. The published analysis was carried out like this. Because only junctional sequences without quality scores were contained in the immunoSEQ output, filtering matching that applied to full-length reads could not be performed. To assign V/J genes and CDR3, sequences were annotated using PyIR, a Python wrapper for IgBLAST v1.9, with IMGT germline references. Any read was removed if the V/J assignment was weak (E-value above 1e-6), the CDR3 was missing, or the read contained stop codons, out-of-frame junctions, or ambiguous translated residues. V3J clonotypes were defined as sequences sharing the same inferred V gene, J gene, and CDR3 amino acid sequence. The percentage overlap between two repertoires was calculated by dividing the number of shared unique clonotypes by the size of the smaller repertoire. RTK rarefaction, the Chao1 estimator, and Recon v2.1 estimates of unobserved clonotypes were used to assess repertoire richness. For all TCRbeta clonotypes obtained by the gDNA method from a few donors, generation probabilities were computed with OLGA. The source is immuneACCESS, and TCRdb retained only in-frame sequences with V and J called. Part of the clones is not carried over; for the studies checked, unresolved V genes explain less than half of this, and the remainder is unexplained. That table supplies the V and J calls and clone size; D and trimming were determined from the DNA. This sample is represented by over 2,000,000 clones; just under 95% of them were singletons. Clones ranked in the top ten supply around 1.7% of the sample.

CDR1 and CDR2, per the germline V gene (reference sequence), are SEHNR and FQNEAQ. Its CDR3 holds 12 amino acids, cysteine through phenylalanine. The CDR3 DNA has 36 bases and is translated from base 1. Trimming at the junction amounts to 1 base on V and 3 bases on J, and the germline ends lie 4 bases apart. These data are taken from a study of shared clonotypes between healthy human individuals (dated by TCRdb to the early 2020s). For the wider study: A couple of women and three men aged 18 to 49 years were included in the cohort. Per donor, three plates each were used for CD4 naive and CD4 memory, two for CD8 naive, and one for CD8 memory. Blood TCR repertoires of roughly five healthy adults were deeply sequenced to estimate repertoire size and the extent of clonotype sharing between individuals. Libraries were prepared and TCR repertoires were sequenced by different laboratories using diverse techniques, in order to increase sequencing depth and limit assay-specific biases. Leukapheresis yielded between about 0.9 and 8.9 billion PBMCs per donor.

CD8 naive samples were CD45RO-negative cells positively selected for CCR7, giving a CD45RA+CCR7+ population that excluded TemRA cells. The donors were healthy, HIV-negative adults who had no recently reported acute infections or vaccinations. Every donor was a Caucasian adult living in Nashville, Tennessee, USA. Blood was obtained by leukapheresis, after which PBMCs were separated by Ficoll-Histopaque density gradient centrifugation and cryopreserved in liquid nitrogen vapor phase. Analytical flow cytometry was used to check the purity and quantity of each magnetically sorted T cell population. Genomic DNA was isolated from each sorted fraction and quantified by UV absorbance on a Nanodrop 2000c. Paper-wide results and their limitations: Because the study included a small number of donors, the genetic and exposure-history diversity represented was limited. Sampling was restricted to blood, and TCR repertoires in tissue are likely to differ from TCR repertoires in blood. Larger estimated clonotype richness was generally found for naive subsets than for memory subsets. Across a few donors, roughly 5% of naive CD4, approximately 3.6% of naive CD8, about 2% of memory CD4, and 0.4% of memory CD8 clonotypes were shared. Higher generation probabilities were observed for clonotypes shared by all four sorted-subset donors than for non-shared clonotypes. Pairwise subsampling led to the expectation that sequencing depth would affect the degree of clonotype sharing among donors. Even with the large sequencing depth, rarefaction of the sorted-subset datasets indicated that sequencing was incomplete.

The sequence is built from TRBV7-9 and TRBJ2-7; no D gene can be assigned with confidence. Sample: naive CD8+ T cells from PBMCs. The cell subset or site tag for this specimen amounts to: CD45RA+CCR7+. The source is a man between 18 and 29 years old in good health. Some clones in this sample may be carry-over from other donors' samples. The CDR3 reads CASSLEVYEQYF. The DNA reads TGTGCCAGCAGCTTAGAGGTCTACGAGCAGTACTTC.